One and the same sample provided the 18 T cell receptor beta chains below, sequenced in a study of T cell responses to AZD1222 COVID-19 vaccine. TCRdb keeps only in-frame clones here, not all; method: immunoSEQ multiplex PCR. The sample has some 120,000 clones, just over 85% seen once. The sample was peripheral blood, taken on day 0 of AZD1222 vaccination. These receptors all stem from an adult in good health.

The chain carries TRBV7-2 and TRBJ2-6; 7 positions agree with TRBD1. CDR3 size: 18 residues. From germline, CDR1 is SGHTA and CDR2 FQGNSA. The V and J ends lost 5 bases and 0 bases, in that order; junction bases with no gene match: 10. This CDR3 reads CASSRTGTAVSGANVLTF. In DNA, the CDR3 is TGTGCCAGCAGCCGGACCGGGACAGCCGTCTCTGGGGCCAACGTCCTGACTTTC.

In this sample, this clone turned up once. J is TRBJ1-1 and V is TRBV9; 7 bases align to TRBD1. The CDR3 is 16 amino acids. Germline trimming cut 0 bases from V and 0 bases from J; bases unmatched to any gene: 5. CDR1 and CDR2 (germline): SGDLS, YYNGEE. The CDR3 DNA is TGTGCCAGCAGCGTAGACCCGGACAGGCTGAACACTGAAGCTTTCTTT. It is translated as CASSVDPDRLNTEAFF.

The rearrangement uses TRBV20-1 and TRBJ1-3, with D hard to call. Between the trimmed V and J ends, which lost 3 bases and 0 bases, there was a span of 12 bases. This CDR3 comprises 15 residues. CDR1 is DFQATT, CDR2 SNEGSKA, per germline (reference sequence). For the CDR3, the DNA is TGCAGTGCTAGTATCTCTCCTCGCTCTGGAAACACCATATATTTT. Residues: CSASISPRSGNTIYF.

This clone was recorded once. V and J are TRBV4-1 and TRBJ2-7; D gene ambiguous. Trimming took 1 base from V and 4 from J, leaving 8 bases between them. The CDR3 has 13 amino acids. Germline V lookup: CDR1 MGHRA, CDR2 YSYEKL. Written as DNA, the CDR3 is TGCGCCAGCAGCCAAGTCGAGGAGTACGAGCAGTACTTC. Amino acid sequence: CASSQVEEYEQYF.

The J gene is TRBJ1-2, the V gene TRBV15, with D uncertain. Germline V CDR1 and CDR2: LNHNV, YYDKDF (reference sequence). The V end lost 1 base, the J end lost 0 bases, and 9 bases lay between the germline ends. CDR3 length: 15 amino acids. The CDR3 DNA is TGTGCCACCAGCAGAGGGATCGGGACTAACTATGGCTACACCTTC. This encodes CATSRGIGTNYGYTF.

The chain is built from TRBV5-6 and TRBJ2-1, with D perhaps matching TRBD1 (6 bases). The CDR3 runs 19 residues. V dropped 2 bases and J dropped 1 base, with 22 bases sitting between them. Germline lookup yields CDR1 SGHDT and CDR2 YYEEEE. CDR3 sequence (DNA): TGTGCCAGCAGCTTTCGGCGCCCTAACCCAGGGGAATCCTACAATGAGCAGTTCTTC. It specifies CASSFRRPNPGESYNEQFF. The complete variable domain, with remaining parts taken from reference TRBV5-6 and TRBJ2-1, reads DAGVTQSPTHLIKTRGQQVTLRCSPKSGHDTVSWYQQALGQGPQFIFQYYEEEERQRGNFPDRFSGHQFPNYSSELNVNALLLGDSALYLCASSFRRPNPGESYNEQFFGPGTRLTVL.

The rearrangement links TRBV28 to TRBJ1-5; D gene uncertain. The CDR3 runs to 12 residues. V was shortened by 8 bases and J by 2 bases, with 7 bases between the two germline ends. CDR1 and CDR2 (germline): MDHEN, SYDVKM. Here the CDR3 reads CASLVGNQPQHF. For the CDR3, the DNA is TGTGCCAGCCTGGTGGGCAATCAGCCCCAGCATTTT. Full variable domain (missing parts from reference TRBV28 and TRBJ1-5): DVKVTQSSRYLVKRTGEKVFLECVQDMDHENMFWYRQDPGLGLRLIYFSYDVKMKEKGDIPEGYSVSREKKERFSLILESASTNQTSMYLCASLVGNQPQHFGDGTRLSIL.

The chain links TRBV29-1 to TRBJ1-1; no definite D call. The CDR3 consists of 12 residues. Germline V gene data show CDR1 as SQVTM and CDR2 as ANQGSEA. V was clipped by 5 bases and J by 4 bases, with 11 bases between them. The CDR3 DNA reads TGCAGCGTTAGCGGGGAGGGCACTGAAGCTTTCTTT. Protein: CSVSGEGTEAFF.

The chain couples TRBV5-1 to TRBJ2-7; TRBD2 matches 8 bases. The V gene end was trimmed by 0 bases and the J gene end by 0 bases; junction bases not matched to a gene: 5. Germline CDR1 and CDR2: SGHRS and YFSETQ. The CDR3 has 16 residues. CDR3 coding DNA: TGCGCCAGCAGCTTGGCCGGGGGGGATAACTCCTACGAGCAGTACTTC. This gives the protein CASSLAGGDNSYEQYF.

The chain links TRBV4-3 to TRBJ1-1; tentative D call: TRBD1 (6 bases). Germline-derived CDR1 and CDR2 are LGHNA and YSLEER. CDR3 size: 12 residues. V was pared by 4 bases and J by 11 bases, with 14 bases between. The CDR3 spells CASSRDRSRAFF. The CDR3 DNA reads TGCGCCAGCAGCCGAGACAGGTCCCGGGCTTTCTTT.

This clone was found a few times. This chain connects TRBV28 to TRBJ2-1; D uncertain. CDR3 length: 14 residues. The germline V gene encodes CDR1 MDHEN and CDR2 SYDVKM. Deletions cut 6 bases from V and 6 bases from J, with 15 bases between. CDR3 nucleotides: TGTGCCAGCAGCCCACCTGGAAATGGCAATGAGCAGTTCTTC. Protein sequence: CASSPPGNGNEQFF.

This chain links TRBV6-2 or TRBV6-3 with TRBJ2-1; a weak D match, TRBD1 (5 bases). The V end was cut by 10 bases, the J end by 2 bases, with 21 bases between. The CDR3 runs 16 residues. Germline V gives CDR1 MNHEY, CDR2 SVGEGT. Here the CDR3 DNA reads TGTGCCACCAGCCTCCCCCTCTCAGGGACCTACAATGAGCAGTTCTTC. It codes for CATSLPLSGTYNEQFF.

The chain couples TRBV7-2 to TRBJ1-1, with D possibly being TRBD1 (5 bases). Trimming stripped 1 base from V and 11 bases from J, with 17 bases between. This CDR3 has 14 residues. Looked up from germline, CDR1 is SGHTA and CDR2 is FQGNSA. CDR3 coding DNA: TGTGCCAGCAGCTTAGATCCCGGGGCATTCCCGGCTTTCTTT. It is translated as CASSLDPGAFPAFF.

This chain joins TRBV5-1 and TRBJ2-7; D gene uncertain. The CDR3 sequence is 12 residues long. Germline V gene data show CDR1 as SGHRS and CDR2 as YFSETQ. V lost 1 base, J lost 6 bases, and 8 bases lay in between. Here the CDR3 reads CASSLKVGEQYF. CDR3 nucleotide sequence: TGCGCCAGCAGCTTGAAGGTAGGCGAGCAGTACTTC.

This chain joins TRBV5-8 and TRBJ2-1; 8 bases agree with TRBD1. V was pared by 6 bases and J by 4 bases, with 9 bases of the junction left unmatched. The germline CDR1 and CDR2 sequences are SGHTS and YDEGEE. The CDR3 consists of 15 residues. The CDR3 DNA sequence: TGTGCCAGCAAACCGACAGGGACAGGATACAATGAGCAGTTCTTC. Translated: CASKPTGTGYNEQFF.

The chain couples TRBV11-2 to TRBJ1-2; tentative D call: TRBD1 (6 bases). CDR1 SGHAT and CDR2 FQNNGV come from the germline V gene. There are 16 residues in the CDR3. Trimming removed 0 bases at V and 4 bases at J, with 15 bases between. The CDR3 protein is CASSLDAPGTFYGYTF. The CDR3 DNA sequence: TGTGCCAGCAGCTTAGATGCGCCCGGGACATTCTATGGCTACACCTTC.

The table lists this clone with a count of one. The V call is TRBV5-4, the J call TRBJ2-1; D remains ambiguous. This CDR3 is 12 amino acids long. CDR1 is SGHNT, CDR2 YYREEE, per germline (reference sequence). V was trimmed by 0 bases and J by 6 bases, leaving 4 bases between them. In nucleotides, the CDR3 is TGTGCCAGCAGCTTGGGGGGCAATGAGCAGTTCTTC. It is translated as CASSLGGNEQFF. Using reference TRBV5-4 and TRBJ2-1 for the parts outside the CDR3, the full variable domain is ETGVTQSPTHLIKTRGQQVTLRCSSQSGHNTVSWYQQALGQGPQFIFQYYREEENGRGNFPPRFSGLQFPNYSSELNVNALELDDSALYLCASSLGGNEQFFGPGTRLTVL.

This chain connects TRBV4-1 to TRBJ1-1, with 8 positions matching TRBD1. Germline loops: CDR1 MGHRA, CDR2 YSYEKL. V shed 1 base and J 4 bases; nucleotides not matched to a gene: 5. This CDR3 has 15 residues. The CDR3 here is CASSQGDTGGTEAFF. CDR3 nucleotide sequence: TGCGCCAGCAGCCAAGGAGATACAGGGGGCACTGAAGCTTTCTTT.